The clone carrying this T cell receptor beta chain has just a few counts. The antigen is not known. The sample belongs to a study of regulatory T cells in long-lasting Graves disease. The wider study: Over 5 years of antithyroid drugs with positive TSH receptor antibodies was taken to mean persistent Graves' disease.

Assembly of TCR beta libraries relied on iRepertoire HTBI primers together with Arm-PCR of CDR3 regions. TCRdb processed the multiplex PCR reads anew with MiXCR; each CDR3 protein has one entry. The sample has more than 300,000 distinct CDR3 sequences, around a fifth seen once. Time point noted: persistent/refractory GD, antithyroid drugs over 5 years with positive TRAb. There was RNA extracted from PBMCs, and the TCR library was made from it. Germline CDR1 reads MNHEY; CDR2 reads SMNVEV (reference sequence). This CDR3 contains 15 residues. Trimming shortened V by 4 bases and J by 3 bases, and 15 bases separated the two germline ends. Findings and limits, study-wide: Accuracy might have suffered from few samples. TRBV28, TRBJ1-2 and TRBJ2-5 were favored in persistent disease. Relative to newly diagnosed Graves' patients, persistent ones had lower TCR diversity.

The clonotype comes from a female donor with Graves disease. The V and J genes are TRBV27 and TRBJ1-2; D is perhaps TRBD1 (5 bases). The sequencing used peripheral blood mononuclear cells (PBMCs), collected when the disease was refractory, from a patient treated with antithyroid drugs. The CDR3 spells CASSYARGGDYGYTF. In DNA, the CDR3 is TGTGCCAGCAGTTACGCGCGGGGGGGGGACTATGGCTACACCTTC.